The rows below give T cell receptor beta chains drawn from one sample of a study of Ad26.COV2.S vaccination and SARS-CoV-2 variants. Assay: immunoSEQ multiplex PCR; the TCRdb copy retains only in-frame clones and omits some. The table records just over 350,000 clones, about 91% of them present only once. Here the sequenced sample was peripheral blood, taken after recovery from COVID-19. Every receptor here comes from a human donor who had recovered from COVID-19. CDR3s include the opening cysteine and the closing phenylalanine or tryptophan. D genes are given only for firm matches. A clone size is listed for some rows: how often the clone was seen (once, few, many), or a class if it is expanded.

CDR3: CASSLGGGYNEQFF
DNA: TGTGCTAGCAGCTTAGGGGGAGGCTACAATGAGCAGTTCTTC
J: TRBJ2-1
D: -
size: -
V: TRBV7-7

CDR3: CASSDRGFLYGYTF
DNA: TGTGCCAGCAGTGACAGGGGGTTCCTCTATGGCTACACCTTC
J: TRBJ1-2
D: TRBD1
size: -
V: TRBV6-1

CDR3: CASTTGPYQPQHF
DNA: TGTGCCAGCACAACAGGGCCCTATCAGCCCCAGCATTTT
J: TRBJ1-5
D: -
size: -
V: TRBV19

CDR3: CASSGIRDIQYF
DNA: TGTGCCAGCAGCGGAATTCGGGACATTCAGTACTTC
J: TRBJ2-4
D: -
size: -
V: TRBV3-1/TRBV3-2

CDR3: CASSIGTGGHYEQYF
DNA: TGTGCCAGTAGTATCGGGACAGGGGGGCACTACGAGCAGTACTTC
J: TRBJ2-7
D: TRBD1
size: -
V: TRBV19

CDR3: CASSPPGEQETQYF
DNA: TGTGCCAGCAGCCCCCCAGGGGAGCAAGAGACCCAGTACTTC
J: TRBJ2-5
D: -
size: -
V: TRBV7-2

CDR3: CASSPLTSGATDTQYF
DNA: TGTGCCAGCAGCCCCTTGACTAGCGGGGCTACAGATACGCAGTATTTT
J: TRBJ2-3
D: TRBD2
size: -
V: TRBV4-2

CDR3: CASSIPQQGTTQETQYF
DNA: TGTGCCAGTAGTATACCGCAACAGGGGACTACCCAAGAGACCCAGTACTTC
J: TRBJ2-5
D: -
size: -
V: TRBV19

CDR3: CASSSRAGSTDTQYF
DNA: TGTGCCAGCAGTTCTAGGGCGGGGAGCACAGATACGCAGTATTTT
J: TRBJ2-3
D: -
size: few
V: TRBV6-4

CDR3: CASSHPSGGPPYNEQFF
DNA: TGTGCCAGCAGCCATCCCTCGGGAGGGCCGCCGTACAATGAGCAGTTCTTC
J: TRBJ2-1
D: TRBD2
size: -
V: TRBV3-1/TRBV3-2

CDR3: CASSFPGDGYTF
DNA: TGCGCCAGCAGCTTCCCAGGAGATGGCTACACCTTC
J: TRBJ1-2
D: -
size: -
V: TRBV5-1

CDR3: CASSTDRNTGELFF
DNA: TGTGCCAGCAGCACGGACAGGAACACCGGGGAGCTGTTTTTT
J: TRBJ2-2
D: -
size: -
V: TRBV7-3

CDR3: CASTRGTSTDTQYF
DNA: TGTGCCAGCACCCGGGGGACCTCCACAGATACGCAGTATTTT
J: TRBJ2-3
D: -
size: -
V: TRBV6-5

CDR3: CASSLGVIQETQYF
DNA: TGTGCCAGCAGCTTGGGGGTAATCCAAGAGACCCAGTACTTC
J: TRBJ2-5
D: -
size: -
V: TRBV7-2

CDR3: CASSSTGLTNYGYTF
DNA: TGTGCCAGCAGTTCCACAGGGTTGACTAACTATGGCTACACCTTC
J: TRBJ1-2
D: -
size: -
V: TRBV6-6

CDR3: CASSQVPANTEAFF
DNA: TGCGCCAGCAGCCAAGTTCCGGCGAACACTGAAGCTTTCTTT
J: TRBJ1-1
D: -
size: few
V: TRBV4-1

CDR3: CASSLVRGSYNSPLHF
DNA: TGTGCCAGCAGCTTGGTCAGGGGCTCCTATAATTCACCCCTCCACTTT
J: TRBJ1-6
D: -
size: -
V: TRBV5-4